Following are 3 T cell receptor beta chains from one sample sequenced in a study of T-cell memory formation after mild COVID-19. TCRdb re-called the 5' RACE reads with MiXCR, one entry per CDR3 protein. In the table there are around 450,000 distinct CDR3 sequences, 24% of which are singletons. Sample: PBMCs or a T cell subset sorted from them (not recorded which). Source of these receptors: an adult woman who had mild COVID-19 (a few samples of this study predate the infection). Cell type and time point are not known.

Only a few counts were recorded for this clonotype. The V and J genes are TRBV5-1 and TRBJ2-7; TRBD2 is a possible D gene (7 bases). In germline, CDR1 is SGHRS, CDR2 YFSETQ. V was clipped by 3 bases and J by 3 bases, with 10 bases between them. The CDR3 is 13 amino acids. In nucleotides, the CDR3 is TGCGCCAGCAGCTGGGGGGGGCTCTACGAGCAGTACTTC. As protein: CASSWGGLYEQYF.

Notes on this clonotype: The conserved final phenylalanine or tryptophan is absent from the CDR3, which likely points to a read error. This chain joins TRBV14 and TRBJ2-1, with D possibly TRBD2 on 5 matching bases. CDR1 SGHDN and CDR2 FVKESK come from the germline V gene. The CDR3 length is 12 residues. V lost 1 base and J lost 12, with 10 bases in between. The CDR3 region has the DNA TGTGCCAGCAGCCAAGTAGAGACTACGCAGTTCTTA. Translating it yields CASSQVETTQFL.

The V gene is TRBV21-1, the J gene TRBJ1-5. TRBV21-1 is a documented pseudogene. The CDR3 has 17 residues. The CDR3 protein is CASSKKVLGDLYQPQHF. Written as DNA, the CDR3 is TGTGCCAGCAGCAAAAAAGTTTTAGGAGACCTATATCAGCCCCAGCATTTT.